This TCR beta chain was observed in a study of T-cell reconstitution after alpha-beta-depleted transplantation in children. Preparing the TCRbeta library involved the use of unique molecular identifiers. MiXCR was run by TCRdb on the PCR reads, yielding one entry per CDR3 protein. The table lists a few hundred thousand distinct CDR3 sequences, 10% to 15% of them singletons. This clonotype was observed many times. Its antigen remains unknown. Overall study findings and caveats: About two months after transplant, alpha-beta T cells reportedly came from several hundred expanded graft clones. For some patients, TCRbeta diversity was high at day 60 because of recipient T cells and thymic progenitors that survived. The authors attributed T-cell counts and diversity one year after transplant mostly to newly produced T cells.

The germline gives CDR1 SQVTM, CDR2 ANQGSEA. The CDR3 covers 13 residues. Trimming cost V 4 bases and J 4 bases, with 14 bases left between them. This chain joins TRBV29-1 and TRBJ2-7; the D gene is possibly TRBD2 (6 bases). The specimen was PBMCs, mostly from graft donor cells, collected 360 days after TCRalphabeta/CD19-depleted stem cell transplant. The clonotype originates from a male patient aged 10 to 17 who had a stem cell transplant for acute myeloid leukemia, so the T cells may come from the graft donor. CDR3 DNA sequence: TGCAGCGTTGGAATTCTTGGGGGGTACGAGCAGTACTTC. Protein: CSVGILGGYEQYF.